The present T cell receptor (beta chain) was sequenced within a study of beta chain features in type 1 diabetes. General study findings and limits: Moderately but significantly shorter TCRB CDR3s were found in Type 1 diabetes patients in all four CD4+ subsets.

TCRB transcripts that were expressed got sequenced, as all of the isolated RNA had been reverse transcribed. TCRdb's table, derived via immunoSEQ multiplex PCR, lists solely in-frame clones and lacks some. The sample shows 430,000 or so clones, 11% of them seen only once. This clone was picked up a small number of times. The antigen remains undetermined. The sample consisted of naive CD4+ T cells from blood. The sequence derives from a woman aged 18-35 years in good health.

CDR3 loop: CASSTGASGRARMYNEQFF. CDR3 nucleotides: TGTGCCAGCAGCACAGGGGCTAGCGGGAGGGCCAGGATGTACAATGAGCAGTTCTTC. The J gene is TRBJ2-1, the V gene TRBV7-2; 12 nucleotides line up with TRBD2. The germline V gene encodes CDR1 SGHTA and CDR2 FQGNSA. The CDR3 extends over 19 amino acids. The V and J ends lost 5 bases and 4 bases, in that order; junction bases with no gene match: 15.